This TCR beta chain comes out of a study of T cell repertoires and HLA-DP antigens. Profiled with immunoSEQ multiplex PCR; TCRdb holds only in-frame clones, not every one. This sample has fewer than 95,000 clones, with around nine tenths found just once. For this clone: Its specificity is unknown.

The CDR3 runs 17 residues. The rearrangement uses TRBV21-1 and TRBJ2-7; the listed D gene, TRBD2, was not tested against the DNA. TRBV21-1 is annotated as a pseudogene. This receptor was obtained from a man aged 45-65 years in good health and CMV-seronegative. Material for sequencing was CD4+ T cells from PBMCs. CDR3 residues: CASSRQHGTSDRSEQYF. DNA for the CDR3: TGTGCCAGCAGCAGGCAACATGGGACTAGCGATCGTTCCGAGCAGTACTTC.